This is a list of T cell receptor beta chains from one sample in a study of Ad26.COV2.S vaccination and SARS-CoV-2 variants. Produced via immunoSEQ multiplex PCR; TCRdb's table is partial and in-frame only. The sample records 150,000 to 200,000 clones, roughly 87% being singletons. The sequenced sample was peripheral blood, obtained after recovery from COVID-19. The receptors stem from a human donor who had recovered from COVID-19. Both conserved end residues are part of each CDR3. Expanded clones are given a class, and other clones once, few, many or no size at all.

j_call cdr3_length v_call clone_size cdr3_aa
TRBJ2-5 15 TRBV3-1/TRBV3-2 - CASSQGRVDQETQYF
TRBJ1-4 12 TRBV18 - CASSGQFEKLFF
TRBJ2-2 14 TRBV18 - CASSPGQVSGELFF
TRBJ1-1 15 TRBV11-2 once CASSLGGGLGTEAFF
TRBJ2-3 15 TRBV7-2 - CASSLPSGATDTQYF
TRBJ2-4 16 TRBV2 - CASSPEEKIAKNIQYF
TRBJ2-3 15 TRBV27 - CASRLGQASTDTQYF
TRBJ1-1 13 TRBV14 - CASSQLGYTEAFF
TRBJ2-7 13 TRBV30 few CAWRRLGAREQYF
TRBJ2-7 15 TRBV5-4 - CASSGGQGTPYEQYF
- 12 TRBV29-1 once CSARQGSYEQYF
TRBJ2-1 13 TRBV6-5 - CASSLRGGNEQFF
TRBJ1-1 12 TRBV5-8 many CASSSRLIELFF
TRBJ2-7 17 TRBV4-1 - CASSQGAGSGRAYEQYF
TRBJ2-1 16 TRBV11-3 - CASSPRAGGKFGEQFF
TRBJ2-7 14 TRBV4-2 - CASSQGGRGGEQYF
TRBJ2-2 14 TRBV7-3 - CASSPGTGTGELFF
TRBJ2-7 16 TRBV5-8 once CASSSLWGSSSYEQYF
TRBJ1-2 16 TRBV5-1 - CASSLGAWETHYGYTF
TRBJ1-3 17 TRBV5-1 - CASSPRTGLSSGNTIYF
TRBJ2-5 16 TRBV5-1 - CASSLVSQLYQETQYF
TRBJ1-2 15 TRBV5-1 - CASSPDRGGDYGYTF
TRBJ1-2 14 TRBV5-5 once CASSLALADYGYTF
TRBJ2-5 15 TRBV5-1 - CASSRGLVGAETQYF
TRBJ1-1 13 TRBV29-1 - CSGKQVVGTEAFF
TRBJ2-1 11 TRBV27 - CASNWDHQQFF
TRBJ1-2 16 TRBV5-1 - CASSLSFGQGHYGYTF
TRBJ1-6 14 TRBV27 - CASSFFREHSPLHF